This TCR beta chain was sequenced in a study of control samples from healthy donors and cancer patients. Sequenced by immunoSEQ multiplex PCR; TCRdb stores in-frame clones only, minus some. The data hold 130,000 or so clones, with approximately 87% observed a single time. V lost 0 bases to trimming and J lost 4 bases, with 8 bases between them. Germline V gives CDR1 SGHKS, CDR2 YYEKEE (reference sequence). The CDR3 length is 14 residues. The rearrangement links TRBV5-5 to TRBJ2-1, with D uncertain. The sequenced material came from blood. This receptor was taken from a man between 25 and 39 years old in good health. CDR3 DNA: TGTGCCAGCAGCTTGGAGGGCGGATACAATGAGCAGTTCTTC. This gives the protein CASSLEGGYNEQFF.